This is a list of T cell receptor beta chains from one sample in a study of molecular identifiers for immune sequencing clone quantification. TCRdb independently ran MiXCR on the PCR reads; one entry per CDR3 protein. The sample has a few hundred thousand distinct CDR3 sequences, 24% seen once. Specimen: naive CD8+ T cells from blood, with Jurkat cell RNA spiked in. The receptors shown here come from a human donor in good health. Some libraries in this study had Jurkat cell RNA spiked in. Each CDR3 is given with its conserved first and last residue. A D gene is named only where the DNA matches it firmly. Expanded clones get a size class; other rows say once, few or many, or leave the size out.

>TRBJ1-1|TRBD1|many|TRBV15
CATSLTGLNTEAFF
TGTGCCACCAGCTTGACAGGGCTGAACACTGAAGCTTTCTTT
>TRBJ2-5|TRBD2|.|TRBV6-5
CASRPGTSGQETQYF
TGTGCCAGCAGGCCCGGGACTAGCGGTCAAGAGACCCAGTACTTC
>TRBJ2-3|.|few|TRBV14
CASSSTVRGPPTDTQYF
TGTGCCAGCAGCTCCACTGTCCGGGGACCCCCCACAGATACGCAGTATTTT
>TRBJ2-3|TRBD1|few|TRBV20-1
CSARTGTGYTDTQYF
TGCAGTGCCAGAACCGGGACAGGGTATACAGATACGCAGTATTTT
>TRBJ1-2|TRBD1|.|TRBV12-3/TRBV12-4
CTSSPGQTILNGYTF
TGTACCAGCAGTCCGGGACAGACAATTTTAAATGGCTACACCTTC
>TRBJ2-7|TRBD1|many|TRBV6-5
CASSKTGEDYEQYF
TGTGCCAGCAGTAAGACAGGGGAGGACTACGAGCAGTACTTC
>TRBJ1-1|TRBD1|.|TRBV27
CASSLTGGAGGKAFF
TGTGCCAGCAGCCTAACAGGGGGAGCGGGGGGGAAAGCTTTCTTT
>TRBJ2-2|.|.|TRBV9
CASSPQTGVNTGELFF
TGTGCCAGCAGCCCCCAGACAGGAGTGAACACCGGGGAGCTGTTTTTT
>TRBJ2-6|TRBD2|many|TRBV29-1
CSVRGGPSGANVLTF
TGCAGCGTGCGGGGGGGCCCCTCTGGGGCCAACGTCCTGACTTTC
>TRBJ1-1|.|few|TRBV7-9
CASSEQVAAEAFF
TGTGCCAGCAGCGAACAGGTTGCCGCTGAAGCTTTCTTT
>TRBJ2-1|.|few|TRBV9
CASSVVEGAYNEQFF
TGTGCCAGCAGCGTAGTTGAGGGCGCCTACAATGAGCAGTTCTTC
>TRBJ2-1|.|few|TRBV6-1
CASGPLNNEQFF
TGTGCCAGCGGACCGCTAAACAATGAGCAGTTCTTC
>TRBJ1-4|.|few|TRBV2
CASSERREGLGTNEKLFF
TGTGCCAGCAGTGAACGGCGGGAGGGTCTAGGGACTAATGAAAAACTGTTTTTT
>TRBJ2-3|TRBD2|.|TRBV13
CASTSVDSGRYKGTDTQYF
TGTGCCAGCACCTCTGTTGACAGCGGGAGGTATAAGGGCACAGATACGCAGTATTTT
>TRBJ1-1|.|many|TRBV29-1
CSVEGEDSNTEAFF
TGCAGCGTTGAAGGCGAAGATTCGAACACTGAAGCTTTCTTT
>TRBJ1-5|TRBD1|.|TRBV6-2/TRBV6-3
CASSYWTGSNQPQHF
TGTGCCAGCAGTTACTGGACAGGTTCCAATCAGCCCCAGCATTTT
>TRBJ1-3|.|.|TRBV4-1
CASSQESFSGNTTYF
TGCGCCAGCAGCCAAGAGAGCTTCTCTGGAAACACCACATATTTT
>TRBJ2-5|.|.|TRBV6-2/TRBV6-3
CASSYSAPETQYF
TGTGCCAGCAGTTATAGCGCCCCAGAGACCCAGTACTTC
>TRBJ2-6|.|.|TRBV27
CASSLLLGSGANVLTF
TGTGCCAGCAGTTTATTATTAGGGTCTGGGGCCAACGTCCTGACTTTC
>TRBJ2-1|TRBD2|many|TRBV13
CASSSLAGTLYNEQFF
TGTGCCAGCAGCTCATTAGCGGGAACCCTCTACAATGAGCAGTTCTTC
>TRBJ1-1|.|few|TRBV29-1
CSVDLTSWDTEAFF
TGCAGCGTTGATTTAACGTCATGGGACACTGAAGCTTTCTTT
>TRBJ2-5|.|few|TRBV6-2/TRBV6-3
CASSQRSASSSRGTQYF
TGTGCCAGCAGCCAACGGTCCGCAAGCTCTTCCAGGGGGACCCAGTACTTC
>TRBJ2-5|.|.|TRBV2
CATMHGQETQYF
TGTGCCACCATGCACGGACAAGAGACCCAGTACTTC
>TRBJ1-1|TRBD1|.|TRBV5-1
CASSLGTGRNTEAFF
TGCGCCAGCAGCTTGGGGACAGGGAGGAACACTGAAGCTTTCTTT
>TRBJ2-3|.|few|TRBV3-1
CASSQRDTDTQYF
TGTGCCAGCAGCCAGCGGGACACAGATACGCAGTATTTT
>TRBJ2-3|.|many|TRBV4-3
CASSQEGVGADTQYF
TGCGCCAGCAGCCAAGAGGGGGTTGGGGCAGATACGCAGTATTTT
>TRBJ2-2|.|many|TRBV29-1
CSAGLEPNTGELFF
TGCAGCGCGGGACTCGAACCGAACACCGGGGAGCTGTTTTTT
>TRBJ2-3|.|.|TRBV3-1
CASSQDSTRLTDTQYF
TGTGCCAGCAGCCAAGATTCCACTAGACTCACAGATACGCAGTATTTT
>TRBJ2-2|.|.|TRBV7-9
CASSPDWDGTNTGELFF
TGTGCCAGCAGCCCAGACTGGGACGGGACGAACACCGGGGAGCTGTTTTTT
>TRBJ2-7|.|many|TRBV30
CAWSVSSGPYEQYF
TGTGCCTGGAGTGTCTCGTCGGGTCCCTACGAGCAGTACTTC
>TRBJ1-5|.|.|TRBV4-1
CASSQDGGRRDQPQHF
TGCGCCAGCAGCCAAGATGGAGGCCGGAGAGATCAGCCCCAGCATTTT
>TRBJ2-3|.|.|TRBV11-2
CANSFHISSSTDTQYF
TGTGCCAACAGCTTCCACATCTCCTCTAGCACAGATACGCAGTATTTT
>TRBJ2-3|TRBD2|many|TRBV7-8
CASSSRTSGDTQYF
TGTGCCAGCAGCTCTAGGACTAGCGGGGATACGCAGTATTTT
>TRBJ2-4|.|.|TRBV11-2
CASSLGPDGGPFSHIQYF
TGTGCCAGCAGCTTAGGGCCAGACGGGGGGCCCTTCAGTCACATTCAGTACTTC
>TRBJ2-4|.|.|TRBV29-1
CGVDFWAGARVIQCF
TGCGGCGTTGACTTTTGGGCGGGGGCCCGGGTTATTCAGTGCTTC
>TRBJ2-1|.|.|TRBV28
CASSLPQGYEQFF
TGTGCCAGCAGTTTACCACAGGGCTACGAGCAGTTCTTC
>TRBJ2-6|.|many|TRBV7-6
CASSNSGANVLTF
TGTGCCAGTTCAAACTCTGGGGCCAACGTCCTGACTTTC
>TRBJ2-1|TRBD2|many|TRBV29-1
CSVVILAGEREQFF
TGCAGCGTTGTGATCCTAGCGGGAGAACGTGAGCAGTTCTTC
>TRBJ1-1|.|.|TRBV6-6
CASSYPLGWDEAFF
TGTGCCAGCAGTTACCCCTTAGGCTGGGATGAAGCTTTCTTT
>TRBJ1-1|TRBD1|many|TRBV7-9
CASSSRGQGDLGYTEAFF
TGTGCCAGCAGCTCACGCGGACAGGGGGATCTTGGGTACACTGAAGCTTTCTTT
>TRBJ2-3|.|many|TRBV6-6
CASLSGTYTDTQYF
TGTGCCAGCCTCTCGGGGACCTACACAGATACGCAGTATTTT
>TRBJ2-1|.|few|TRBV30
CAWSVGGTYEQFF
TGTGCCTGGAGTGTAGGGGGAACATATGAGCAGTTCTTC
>TRBJ2-4|.|.|TRBV6-6
CASSSPEEGRAKNIQYF
TGTGCCAGCAGCTCCCCGGAGGAGGGGCGAGCCAAAAACATTCAGTACTTC
>TRBJ2-2|.|few|TRBV24-1
CATGHRSNTGELFF
TGTGCCACCGGGCACAGATCGAACACCGGGGAGCTGTTTTTT
>TRBJ2-2|TRBD2|.|TRBV12-3/TRBV12-4
CPSSPSGGDVTGELFF
TGTCCCAGCAGCCCAAGCGGGGGGGACGTCACCGGGGAGCTGTTTTTT
>TRBJ2-6|.|many|TRBV6-5
CASSYSMVSSGANVLTF
TGTGCCAGCAGTTACTCGATGGTTTCCTCTGGGGCCAACGTCCTGACTTTC
>TRBJ2-7|TRBD2|few|TRBV20-1
CSAGDRAGFTYEQYF
TGCAGTGCCGGGGATCGAGCGGGATTCACCTACGAGCAGTACTTC
>TRBJ1-4|.|.|TRBV27
CASRHKTEINNEKLVF
TGTGCCAGCAGACACAAGACAGAGATCAACAATGAAAAACTGGTTTTT
>TRBJ2-1|TRBD2|once|TRBV3-1
CASSQVSGRARNEQFF
TGTGCCAGCAGCCAAGTAAGCGGGAGGGCCAGGAATGAGCAGTTCTTC
>TRBJ2-3|TRBD2|few|TRBV4-1
CASSQDSLTGGSVGTDTQYF
TGCGCCAGCAGCCAAGATTCACTTACGGGGGGGTCGGTTGGCACAGATACGCAGTATTTT
>TRBJ2-7|.|many|TRBV7-8
CASSLATKAGPSYEQYF
TGTGCCAGCAGCTTAGCTACCAAAGCGGGTCCCTCCTACGAGCAGTACTTC
>TRBJ1-1|.|many|TRBV7-9
CASSFSEQAFF
TGTGCCAGCAGCTTTAGCGAGCAAGCTTTCTTT
>TRBJ1-1|TRBD1|many|TRBV25-1
CASSLLGTAEAFF
TGTGCCAGCAGTCTACTAGGGACAGCTGAAGCTTTCTTT
>TRBJ2-7|.|.|TRBV20-1
CSARGIRDPFSYEQYF
TGCAGTGCTAGGGGGATCCGGGATCCTTTTTCCTACGAGCAGTACTTC
>TRBJ2-3|TRBD1|once|TRBV9
CASSATTGTGAPDTPYF
TGTGCCAGCAGCGCAACAACCGGGACAGGGGCGCCAGATACGCCGTATTTT
>TRBJ2-7|.|.|TRBV7-2
CASSQEVSANERYF
TGTGCCAGCAGCCAAGAAGTTAGCGCCAACGAGCGGTACTTC
>TRBJ2-3|TRBD1|few|TRBV18
CASSPGQGRNTDTQYF
TGTGCCAGCTCACCGGGACAGGGGAGAAACACAGATACGCAGTATTTT
>TRBJ1-4|TRBD1|.|TRBV29-1
CSVDSKRGTGTTNEKLFF
TGCAGCGTTGATTCTAAACGTGGGACAGGAACAACTAATGAAAAACTGTTTTTT
>TRBJ2-5|TRBD1|.|TRBV6-2/TRBV6-3
CASSITVQGAHETQYF
TGTGCCAGCAGTATAACCGTCCAGGGGGCCCACGAGACCCAGTACTTC
>TRBJ2-1|TRBD1|.|TRBV19
CASSIGQGVTNEQFF
TGTGCCAGTAGTATAGGACAGGGGGTTACGAATGAGCAGTTCTTC